The next 23 T cell receptor beta chains were all read from a single sample in a study of Tregs in tolerant kidney transplant recipients. Using immunoSEQ multiplex PCR, the repertoire was profiled, and TCRdb retains in-frame clones only, with some absent. The sample records 50,000 to 85,000 clones, just under 95% being singletons. The sample here was CD8+ T cells from blood, taken before the transplant. The receptors derive from a human donor who received a combined kidney and bone marrow transplant.

The chain carries TRBV7-2 and TRBJ1-2, with a possible D match to TRBD1 (5 bases). This CDR3 comprises 13 residues. Germline CDR1 reads SGHTA; CDR2 reads FQGNSA. Between the trimmed V and J ends, which lost 5 bases and 6 bases, there was a span of 13 bases. CDR3 DNA: TGTGCCAGCAGCCCTGGGGCCCTAGATGGCTACACCTTC. This sequence encodes CASSPGALDGYTF.

The CDR3 spells CASSSGTISTDTQYF. In DNA form, the CDR3 reads TGTGCCAGCAGCTCAGGGACTATAAGCACAGATACGCAGTATTTT. The chain combines TRBV9 with TRBJ2-3; TRBD2 matches 7 bases. Trimming took 4 bases from V and 0 from J; bases not matched to a gene: 5. The CDR3 loop spans 15 amino acids. Germline V gene sequence: CDR1 SGDLS, CDR2 YYNGEE. The full variable domain, with the rest looked up from reference TRBV9 and TRBJ2-3, is DSGVTQTPKHLITATGQRVTLRCSPRSGDLSVYWYQQSLDQGLQFLIQYYNGEERAKGNILERFSAQQFPDLHSELNLSSLELGDSALYFCASSSGTISTDTQYFGPGTRLTVL.

For this clone: Its ends do not fully match the called genes, so a read error is possible. CDR3: CASSGVRGNF. The CDR3 DNA reads TGTGCCAGCAGTGGTGTCCGGGGTAACTTT. The rearrangement uses TRBV2 and TRBJ1-1; D is uncertain. Germline CDR1 is SNHLY and CDR2 is FYNNEI. CDR3 length: 10 amino acids.

In this sample, this clone turned up once. The gene calls are TRBV19 and TRBJ1-1, with D hard to call. This CDR3 spans 14 amino acids. V was trimmed by 6 bases and J by 1 base, leaving 12 bases between them. In germline, CDR1 is LNHDA, CDR2 SQIVND (reference sequence). The CDR3 loop is CASRPLRGNTEAFF. For the CDR3, the DNA is TGTGCCAGTAGGCCCCTACGAGGGAACACTGAAGCTTTCTTT. The complete variable domain, with remaining parts taken from reference TRBV19 and TRBJ1-1, reads DGGITQSPKYLFRKEGQNVTLSCEQNLNHDAMYWYRQDPGQGLRLIYYSQIVNDFQKGDIAEGYSVSREKKESFPLTVTSAQKNPTAFYLCASRPLRGNTEAFFGQGTRLTVV.

Regarding this clone: The same CDR3 is also encoded by other DNA sequences in this sample. This chain connects TRBV27 to TRBJ1-6; D ambiguous. Germline loops: CDR1 MNHEY, CDR2 SMNVEV (reference sequence). The length of the CDR3 is 14 residues. The V end was cut by 2 bases, the J end by 10 bases, with 12 bases between. CDR3 bases: TGTGCCAGCAGTTTACCCTACGGGATATCACCCCTCCACTTT. Its translation: CASSLPYGISPLHF.

This rearrangement joins TRBV15 to TRBJ1-5; tentatively, D is TRBD1 (6 bases). This CDR3 is 14 amino acids long. CDR1 LNHNV and CDR2 YYDKDF come from the germline V gene (reference sequence). The V end lost 3 bases, the J end lost 5 bases, and 11 bases lay between the germline ends. The CDR3 nucleotides are TGTGCCACCAGCAGCGTACAGGGTCATCAGCCCCAGCATTTT. Its protein product is CATSSVQGHQPQHF.

As DNA, the CDR3 is TGTGCCAGCAGCCTATGGGAGATAGACACTGAAGCTTTCTTT. Protein: CASSLWEIDTEAFF. The rearrangement joins TRBV7-3 to TRBJ1-1; D unclear. CDR1 SGHTA and CDR2 FQGTGA come from the germline V gene. CDR3 size: 14 residues. V was trimmed by 5 bases and J by 3 bases, leaving 13 bases between them.

The table lists this clone with a count of one. Here the CDR3 reads CASSLAGRYTEAFF. The CDR3 nucleotides are TGTGCCAGCAGCTTAGCAGGGAGGTACACTGAAGCTTTCTTT. This chain joins TRBV11-1 and TRBJ1-1; no reliable D call. The germline V and J ends were trimmed by 0 bases and 3 bases, with 8 bases remaining between them. The length of the CDR3 is 14 residues. Germline V gives CDR1 SGHAT, CDR2 FQDESV (reference sequence).

The chain recombines TRBV27 with TRBJ2-7, with TRBD1 identical over 7 bases. J was trimmed by 6 bases and V by 6 bases; bases with no gene match: 17. The CDR3 has 16 amino acids. Germline CDR1 and CDR2: MNHEY and SMNVEV (reference sequence). CDR3 in amino acids: CASRPSATGNSIEQYF. In DNA form, the CDR3 reads TGTGCCAGCAGGCCAAGCGCGACAGGGAATTCCATCGAGCAGTACTTC.

The chain has TRBV10-3 and TRBJ2-1, with TRBD1 matching 7 bases. V shed 4 bases, J shed 0 bases, and the junction held 9 bases outside the gene matches. Per the germline V gene, CDR1 is ENHRY and CDR2 is SYGVKD. The CDR3 has 17 residues. Here the CDR3 DNA reads TGTGCCATCAGTGGAGGGAGACAGGGTCGCTCCTACAATGAGCAGTTCTTC. Its translation is CAISGGRQGRSYNEQFF.

The V call is TRBV7-9, the J call TRBJ2-5; unclear D gene. Germline CDR1 SEHNR, CDR2 FQNEAQ (reference sequence). Trimming pared 5 bases from V and 1 base from J, leaving 8 bases between. The CDR3 loop spans 13 amino acids. The CDR3 is CASSIGSQETQYF. DNA of the CDR3: TGTGCCAGCAGCATCGGGTCCCAAGAGACCCAGTACTTC.

As DNA, the CDR3 is TGTGCCAGCAGCTCATCGGGAGCCAAAAACATTCAGTACTTC. It specifies CASSSSGAKNIQYF. This chain joins TRBV7-3 and TRBJ2-4; D unclear. Germline V gene sequence: CDR1 SGHTA, CDR2 FQGTGA. This CDR3 is 14 amino acids long. The V gene lost 4 bases and the J gene lost 0 bases, with 7 bases spanning the gap. Full variable domain (rest looked up from reference TRBV7-3 and TRBJ2-4): GAGVSQTPSNKVTEKGKYVELRCDPISGHTALYWYRQSLGQGPEFLIYFQGTGAADDSGLPNDRFFAVRPEGSVSTLKIQRTERGDSAVYLCASSSSGAKNIQYFGAGTRLSVL.

This sequence joins TRBV7-8 and TRBJ2-2, with D possibly being TRBD2 (5 bases). CDR1 SGHVS and CDR2 FQNEAQ come from the germline V gene. The CDR3 extends over 14 amino acids. V gave up 5 bases and J gave up 5 bases, with 12 bases separating them. CDR3: CASSVRGVTGELFF. For the CDR3, the DNA is TGTGCCAGCAGCGTCCGGGGAGTAACCGGGGAGCTGTTTTTT.

The rearrangement uses TRBV5-1 and TRBJ2-1; weak D call: TRBD1 (6 bases). V was trimmed by 0 bases and J by 12 bases, leaving 10 bases between them. The CDR3 is made up of 12 amino acids. The germline V gene has CDR1 SGHRS and CDR2 YFSETQ. The CDR3 region has the DNA TGCGCCAGCAGCTTGGGCTGGGGGCGGCAGTTCTTC. As protein: CASSLGWGRQFF.

The V and J genes are TRBV7-9 and TRBJ2-7; D gene unclear. Germline assignment: CDR1 SEHNR and CDR2 FQNEAQ (reference sequence). V lost 4 bases and J 1 base, leaving 8 bases between the germline ends. CDR3 size: 13 residues. Here the CDR3 reads CASSSPGSYEQYF. The CDR3 bases are TGTGCCAGCAGCTCCCCGGGTTCCTACGAGCAGTACTTC.

J is TRBJ2-1 and V is TRBV4-3, with TRBD2 matching over 13 bases. Germline trimming cut 1 base from V and 9 bases from J; bases unmatched to any gene: 6. Germline V gene lookup returns CDR1 LGHNA and CDR2 YSLEER. There are 16 residues in the CDR3. The CDR3 spells CASSQGTSGRSGEQFF. CDR3 in DNA: TGCGCCAGCAGCCAAGGGACTAGCGGGAGATCAGGTGAGCAGTTCTTC.

This chain joins TRBV6-4 and TRBJ2-1; 9 bases are a match to TRBD2. The germline CDR1 and CDR2 sequences are MRHNA and SNTAGT. Losses at the gene ends were 3 bases for V and 5 bases for J; bases not matched to a gene: 5. The CDR3 contains 15 residues. The CDR3 DNA follows: TGTGCCAGCAGTGAAGGCGGGGGGGCCCACAATGAGCAGTTCTTC. This encodes CASSEGGGAHNEQFF.

Details on this clone: In the same sample, other DNA sequences code for this CDR3. J is TRBJ2-7 and V is TRBV19; D gene unclear. There are 14 residues in the CDR3. The V end was cut by 1 base, the J end by 0 bases, with 7 bases between. CDR1 and CDR2 (germline): LNHDA, SQIVND (reference sequence). The CDR3 loop reads CASSIVGSSYEQYF. The CDR3 nucleotides read TGTGCCAGTAGTATAGTGGGCAGCTCCTACGAGCAGTACTTC.

This chain joins TRBV4-1 and TRBJ2-7; D possibly corresponds to TRBD2 (6 bases). Germline CDR1 reads MGHRA; CDR2 reads YSYEKL. The V end lost 1 base, the J end lost 2 bases, and 12 bases lay between the germline ends. The CDR3 consists of 15 residues. The CDR3 protein is CASSQVQGGPYEQYF. The CDR3 bases are TGCGCCAGCAGCCAAGTTCAGGGAGGTCCCTACGAGCAGTACTTC.

This rearrangement joins TRBV27 to TRBJ1-1; weak D call: TRBD1 (5 bases). The CDR3 has 14 residues. Germline V lookup: CDR1 MNHEY, CDR2 SMNVEV (reference sequence). The V end was cut by 2 bases, the J end by 3 bases, with 10 bases between. This chain's CDR3 is CASSLRQGYTEAFF. The CDR3 DNA follows: TGTGCCAGCAGTTTAAGGCAGGGATACACTGAAGCTTTCTTT.

The chain joins TRBV7-9 to TRBJ2-1; D might be TRBD2 (6 bases). From germline, CDR1 is SEHNR and CDR2 FQNEAQ (reference sequence). V was shortened by 5 bases and J by 6 bases, with 20 bases between the two germline ends. The CDR3 length is 16 residues. The CDR3 DNA reads TGTGCCAGCAGCCTCGTGGAGGGTGGGATGGGCAATGAGCAGTTCTTC. Encoded protein: CASSLVEGGMGNEQFF.

The V call is TRBV7-2, the J call TRBJ1-2; D not resolved. CDR1 and CDR2 (germline): SGHTA, FQGNSA. V lost 1 base and J lost 7, with 13 bases in between. This CDR3 is built from 14 residues. CDR3 amino acids: CASSLVLNLGGYTF. CDR3 in DNA: TGTGCCAGCAGCTTAGTTCTGAATCTAGGTGGCTACACCTTC.

This sequence joins TRBV7-2 and TRBJ2-3; tentatively, D is TRBD2 (7 bases). V was trimmed by 2 bases and J by 9 bases, leaving 21 bases between them. This CDR3 is built from 16 residues. The germline gives CDR1 SGHTA, CDR2 FQGNSA. The CDR3 DNA is TGTGCCAGCAGCTTAAGATCTTCTGCGGGGGCCAGCACGCAGTATTTT. This gives the protein CASSLRSSAGASTQYF.